What follows are 19 T cell receptor beta chains derived from one specimen sequenced in a study of spatial heterogeneity in lung cancer. The time point was: blood at routine non-recurrence follow-up after resection. TCRdb passed the 5' RACE reads through MiXCR, listing each CDR3 protein once. The sample consists of about 110,000 distinct CDR3 sequences, under 14% of them appearing once. Here the sequenced sample was PBMCs, taken at follow-up. These receptors were collected from a female donor with early-stage non-small cell lung cancer.

The table lists this clonotype with a few counts. The chain links TRBV7-2 to TRBJ2-1; TRBD2 agrees at 10 bases. This CDR3 is built from 18 residues. CDR1 is SGHTA, CDR2 FQGNSA, per germline. The V and J ends lost 2 bases and 0 bases, in that order; junction bases with no gene match: 7. The CDR3 reads CASSLRTSGPHSYNEQFF. CDR3 nucleotide sequence: TGTGCCAGCAGCTTAAGGACTAGCGGTCCCCACTCCTACAATGAGCAGTTCTTC.

The genes are TRBV5-4 and TRBJ2-7; TRBD1 matches 9 bases. The CDR3 runs to 14 residues. J gave up 4 bases and V 3 bases, and 5 bases lay outside the gene matches. The V gene's germline CDR1 is SGHNT and CDR2 YYREEE (reference sequence). CDR3 amino acids: CASSSATGGYEQYF. The CDR3 DNA reads TGTGCCAGCAGCTCAGCGACAGGGGGTTACGAGCAGTACTTC.

A few counts support this clonotype. The chain joins TRBV5-1 to TRBJ2-5, with D maybe TRBD1 (5 bases). This CDR3 is 15 amino acids long. V lost 1 base to trimming and J lost 4 bases, with 14 bases between them. Germline V gene sequence: CDR1 SGHRS, CDR2 YFSETQ. The CDR3 spells CASSLLAGQTETQYF. The CDR3 nucleotides are TGCGCCAGCAGCTTGCTGGCAGGACAAACAGAGACCCAGTACTTC.

The chain couples TRBV3-1 to TRBJ2-1; tentative D call: TRBD1 (5 bases). Judging by the DNA end, TRBJ2-7 fits better; the J call may be wrong. CDR1 is LGHDT and CDR2 is YNNKEL in the germline V gene (reference sequence). The CDR3 spans 14 residues. The CDR3 is CASSQGRTFHEQYF. CDR3 nucleotide sequence: TGTGCCAGCAGCCAAGGTAGGACATTCCATGAGCAGTACTTC.

This clonotype was observed many times. The chain couples TRBV12-3 or TRBV12-4 to TRBJ1-3; D may be TRBD1 (6 bases). With 5 bases removed from V and 0 bases from J, the gap between germline ends came to 11 bases. The CDR3 is made up of 15 amino acids. CDR3 sequence (DNA): TGTGCCAGCAGTCTGGGGGCAGGCTCTGGAAACACCATATATTTT. This codes for CASSLGAGSGNTIYF.

Only a few counts were recorded for this clonotype. CDR3: CASSLESGSYNEQFF. CDR3 nucleotides: TGCGCCAGCAGCTTGGAGAGCGGGAGTTACAATGAGCAGTTCTTC. The chain uses TRBV5-1 and TRBJ2-1, with TRBD2 matching 8 bases. The CDR3 has 15 amino acids. CDR1 SGHRS and CDR2 YFSETQ come from the germline V gene. V trimming: 0 bases; J trimming: 4 bases; junction bases outside the gene matches: 3.

The rearrangement uses TRBV30 and TRBJ2-2; D gene unclear. Per the germline V gene, CDR1 is GTSNPN and CDR2 is SVGIG (reference sequence). The CDR3 sequence is 14 residues long. Trimming removed 2 bases at V and 5 bases at J, with 12 bases between. CDR3 DNA sequence: TGTGCCTGGAGTCTGGGGAAGTGGACCGGGGAGCTGTTTTTT. Translating gives CAWSLGKWTGELFF.

This clonotype was seen ten or more times. V is TRBV15 and J is TRBJ1-5; D unresolved. V was clipped by 3 bases and J by 9 bases, with 12 bases between them. This CDR3 is 13 amino acids long. Germline lookup yields CDR1 LNHNV and CDR2 YYDKDF (reference sequence). The DNA of the CDR3 is TGTGCCACCAGCAGGGTCCGCGCCGGGCCCCAGCATTTT. Its protein is CATSRVRAGPQHF.

The sample holds many counts of this clonotype. The chain links TRBV2 to TRBJ1-1, with 7 bases lining up with TRBD1. J was trimmed by 3 bases and V by 3 bases; bases with no gene match: 7. Germline V gives CDR1 SNHLY, CDR2 FYNNEI. The CDR3 runs 15 residues. CDR3 nucleotide sequence: TGTGCCAGCAGTGATTTTTGGACAGGAGACACTGAAGCTTTCTTT. Translation gives CASSDFWTGDTEAFF.

Many counts were recorded for this clonotype. This chain links TRBV29-1 with TRBJ2-4; D is ambiguous. Looked up from germline, CDR1 is SQVTM and CDR2 is ANQGSEA. V was clipped by 4 bases and J by 0 bases, with 13 bases between them. The CDR3 covers 15 residues. Here the CDR3 DNA reads TGCAGCGTTGGAGACACCAGTCTAGCCAAAAACATTCAGTACTTC. Encoded protein: CSVGDTSLAKNIQYF.

This chain connects TRBV27 to TRBJ2-1, with D possibly matching TRBD1 (6 bases). Trimming left V 4 bases short and J 3 bases short, with 13 bases between. This CDR3 has 15 amino acids. Germline loops: CDR1 MNHEY, CDR2 SMNVEV (reference sequence). The CDR3 protein is CASSSGTSNYNEQFF. The CDR3, as DNA: TGTGCCAGCAGTTCCGGGACATCCAACTACAATGAGCAGTTCTTC.

This clonotype was counted many times. V and J are TRBV5-1 and TRBJ1-1; D is undetermined. Germline assignment: CDR1 SGHRS and CDR2 YFSETQ. Trimming stripped 1 base from V and 4 bases from J, with 11 bases between. CDR3 length equals 14 residues. The CDR3 protein is CASSLSTGSTEAFF. The CDR3 nucleotides are TGCGCCAGCAGCTTGTCTACCGGGAGCACTGAAGCTTTCTTT.

This clonotype was counted a few times. The chain combines TRBV23-1 with TRBJ1-4, with 9 positions matching TRBD1. TRBV23-1 is flagged as an ORF with uncertain function. The length of the CDR3 is 16 residues. Trimming took 3 bases from V and 3 from J; bases not matched to a gene: 5. The DNA of the CDR3 is TGCGCCAGCAGTCACGCCCGGGACAGGGCTAATGAAAAACTGTTTTTT. Translation: CASSHARDRANEKLFF.

This clonotype has a count of ten or more. The chain joins TRBV29-1 to TRBJ2-7; TRBD2 agrees at 13 bases. J lost 6 bases, V lost 3 bases, and 11 bases had no gene match. CDR3 length equals 16 residues. CDR1 and CDR2 (germline): SQVTM, ANQGSEA. The CDR3 here is CSVDFPGLAGRREQYF. CDR3 nucleotides: TGCAGCGTTGACTTTCCGGGACTAGCGGGAAGGCGCGAGCAGTACTTC.

This clonotype has a count of ten or more. The chain carries TRBV6-1 and TRBJ1-6, with D perhaps matching TRBD1 (5 bases). CDR3 length: 14 residues. Germline values: CDR1 MNHNS, CDR2 SASEGT. Trimming removed 4 bases at V and 9 bases at J, with 13 bases between. The CDR3 nucleotides are TGTGCCAGCAGTGGCGCATCAGGGCCTTCACCCCTCCACTTT. As protein: CASSGASGPSPLHF.

The chain combines TRBV4-1 with TRBJ1-1, with TRBD1 as a possible D gene (5 bases). CDR3 size: 13 residues. Trimming pared 7 bases from V and 5 bases from J, leaving 14 bases between. Germline-derived CDR1 and CDR2 are MGHRA and YSYEKL. The chain's CDR3 is CASMMGPSTEAFF. CDR3 DNA: TGCGCCAGCATGATGGGACCGTCGACTGAAGCTTTCTTT.

This clonotype has ten or more counts. The chain joins TRBV27 to TRBJ2-1; 13 bases map to TRBD2. The junction had 14 bases not matched to a gene; V was cut back by 10 bases and J by 5 bases. Germline CDR1 reads MNHEY; CDR2 reads SMNVEV (reference sequence). The CDR3 has 17 residues. CDR3 protein: CATTGGGLAGANNEQFF. The CDR3 DNA reads TGTGCCACCACAGGGGGCGGACTAGCGGGAGCCAACAATGAGCAGTTCTTC.

The chain joins TRBV5-4 to TRBJ2-3; 11 bases align to TRBD2. The CDR3 spans 15 residues. V gave up 3 bases and J gave up 4 bases; unmatched junction bases: 4. Germline V gene lookup returns CDR1 SGHNT and CDR2 YYREEE (reference sequence). The CDR3 sequence: CASSWGLAASDTQYF. As DNA, the CDR3 is TGTGCCAGCAGCTGGGGACTAGCGGCATCAGATACGCAGTATTTT.

V and J are TRBV4-2 and TRBJ1-5, with D uncertain. Germline CDR1 and CDR2: LGHNA and YNFKEQ. The germline V and J ends were trimmed by 4 bases and 7 bases, with 23 bases remaining between them. This CDR3 spans 17 amino acids. The CDR3 coding sequence is TGTGCCAGCAGCCCGGCGGGAGGCCAAGCCCAATGGCAGCCCCAGCATTTT. It specifies CASSPAGGQAQWQPQHF.